The 6 T cell receptor beta chains below come from one sample, sequenced in a study of beta chain features in type 1 diabetes. What was sequenced were expressed TCRB transcripts, since all of the isolated RNA had been reverse transcribed. TCRdb's table, derived via immunoSEQ multiplex PCR, lists solely in-frame clones and lacks some. The sample has around 350,000 clones; around 13% are singletons. The sample was naive CD4+ T cells from blood. The receptors shown here come from a man aged 18 to 29 in good health.

The chain recombines TRBV7-3 with TRBJ2-3, with 9 nucleotides matching TRBD2. V gave up 5 bases and J gave up 1 base; unmatched junction bases: 7. The CDR3 consists of 16 residues. Germline lookup yields CDR1 SGHTA and CDR2 FQGTGA. The CDR3 loop reads CASSPQGLARTDTQYF. The CDR3 region has the DNA TGTGCCAGCAGCCCTCAGGGACTAGCCCGCACAGATACGCAGTATTTT. The full variable domain, with the rest looked up from reference TRBV7-3 and TRBJ2-3, is GAGVSQTPSNKVTEKGKYVELRCDPISGHTALYWYRQSLGQGPEFLIYFQGTGAADDSGLPNDRFFAVRPEGSVSTLKIQRTERGDSAVYLCASSPQGLARTDTQYFGPGTRLTVL.

A few counts support this clone. The chain is built from TRBV4-3 and TRBJ2-1, with no clear D. CDR1 is LGHNA and CDR2 is YSLEER in the germline V gene. The V end was cut by 0 bases, the J end by 0 bases, with 12 bases between. This CDR3 spans 17 amino acids. In nucleotides, the CDR3 is TGCGCCAGCAGCCAAGATCCCCTCCTTAACTCCTACAATGAGCAGTTCTTC. It codes for CASSQDPLLNSYNEQFF.

This clone appeared a few times. This chain uses TRBV7-3 with TRBJ2-1; TRBD2 matches 10 bases. Trimming took 5 bases from V and 6 from J; bases not matched to a gene: 7. Looked up from germline, CDR1 is SGHTA and CDR2 is FQGTGA. CDR3 length: 15 residues. The CDR3 nucleotides are TGTGCCAGCAGCCCCGGGACTAGCGTACTCAATGAGCAGTTCTTC. This gives the protein CASSPGTSVLNEQFF.

The V call is TRBV2, the J call TRBJ2-7; the match to TRBD1 covers 7 bases. CDR1 SNHLY and CDR2 FYNNEI come from the germline V gene. Germline trimming cut 4 bases from V and 3 bases from J; bases unmatched to any gene: 3. The CDR3 loop spans 13 amino acids. The CDR3 region has the DNA TGTGCCAGCAGTGGAGGGACAGTCTACGAGCAGTACTTC. Translation gives CASSGGTVYEQYF.

This clone showed up just a few times. The J gene is TRBJ2-7, the V gene TRBV2; D is ambiguous. V shed 6 bases and J shed 2 bases, with 5 bases lying between them. The CDR3 consists of 11 residues. Germline V lookup: CDR1 SNHLY, CDR2 FYNNEI. The CDR3 spells CASRQAYEQYF. CDR3 sequence (DNA): TGTGCCAGCAGGCAGGCCTACGAGCAGTACTTC.

The chain carries TRBV18 and TRBJ2-4; TRBD1 aligns across 7 bases. CDR1 is KGHSH, CDR2 LQKENI, per germline. Trimming removed 0 bases from V and 3 bases from J; junction bases left unmatched: 5. The CDR3 has 16 amino acids. CDR3 sequence reads: CASSPPGQLGKNIQYF. The CDR3 DNA is TGTGCCAGCTCACCACCGGGACAGCTAGGCAAAAACATTCAGTACTTC.